A selection of T cell receptor beta chains follows, all from one sample in a study of early T cells in non-severe SARS-CoV-2 infection. A single record per CDR3 protein comes from TCRdb applying MiXCR to the 5' RACE reads. Altogether some 50,000 distinct CDR3 sequences are present, about 10% being singletons, with the ten largest covering roughly 4.8%. Material for sequencing was whole blood. The receptors were gathered from an adult who was a healthcare worker with PCR-confirmed SARS-CoV-2 infection or an uninfected control (not recorded which). Both conserved end residues are part of each CDR3. A D gene is named only where the DNA matches it firmly. Clone sizes are given selectively: once, few, many, or a class where the clone is expanded.

TRBJ2-4	TRBV5-4	.	many	CASSLGGPANIQYF	TGTGCCAGCAGCTTGGGCGGCCCGGCGAACATTCAGTACTTC
TRBJ2-7	TRBV3-1	TRBD1	.	CASSLRRGPSYEQYF	TGTGCCAGCAGCCTCCGTAGGGGGCCCTCCTACGAGCAGTACTTC
TRBJ2-3	TRBV7-9	TRBD2	.	CASSRGTSGPTDTQYF	TGTGCCAGCAGCAGAGGGACTAGCGGCCCCACAGATACGCAGTATTTT
TRBJ1-2	TRBV12-3/TRBV12-4	.	many	CASSIGTVGSGGYTF	TGTGCCAGCAGTATTGGGACCGTCGGAAGCGGTGGCTACACCTTC
TRBJ1-5	TRBV19	.	few	CASSIVGNNQPQHF	TGTGCCAGTAGTATAGTCGGGAACAATCAGCCCCAGCATTTT
TRBJ2-2	TRBV19	.	many	CASSSAGGLTGELFF	TGTGCCAGTAGCTCAGCCGGGGGCCTTACCGGGGAGCTGTTTTTT
TRBJ1-1	TRBV6-1	.	.	CASSFGEVAFF	TGTGCCAGCAGTTTTGGGGAGGTGGCTTTCTTT
TRBJ2-3	TRBV5-1	TRBD2	many	CASSFGIAGGPPDTQYF	TGCGCCAGCAGCTTTGGGATAGCGGGGGGCCCCCCAGATACGCAGTATTTT
TRBJ2-3	TRBV7-9	.	.	CASSTSQGYTDTQYF	TGTGCCAGCAGCACGTCACAGGGCTACACAGATACGCAGTATTTT
TRBJ2-3	TRBV11-1	.	.	CASSSDRGRLDTQYF	TGTGCCAGCAGCTCGGACCGTGGAAGGTTAGATACGCAGTATTTT
TRBJ2-4	TRBV6-6	TRBD1	many	CASSSQGAHAKNIQYF	TGTGCCAGCAGTTCACAGGGGGCGCACGCCAAAAACATTCAGTACTTC
TRBJ1-2	TRBV4-3	.	many	CASSQDPNVVSYGYTF	TGCGCCAGCAGCCAAGATCCTAACGTCGTCTCCTATGGCTACACCTTC
TRBJ2-1	TRBV5-1	TRBD2	many	CASRVPGLASSYNEQFF	TGCGCCAGCAGGGTGCCGGGACTAGCATCTTCCTACAATGAGCAGTTCTTC
TRBJ1-2	TRBV29-1	.	.	CSAVGQRDYGYTF	TGCAGCGCCGTAGGACAGAGAGACTATGGCTACACCTTC
TRBJ1-3	TRBV29-1	.	.	CSVDPDGGNTIYF	TGCAGCGTTGATCCGGACGGCGGAAACACCATATATTTT
TRBJ2-3	TRBV7-2	.	few	CASSLGMADTQYF	TGTGCCAGCAGCTTAGGGATGGCGGATACGCAGTATTTT
TRBJ1-6	TRBV20-1	.	many	CSARTAESRPLHF	TGCAGTGCTCGGACAGCCGAGTCTAGGCCCCTCCACTTT
TRBJ2-1	TRBV27	.	few	CASSLSARANEQFF	TGTGCCAGCAGTTTATCGGCGAGGGCAAATGAGCAGTTCTTC
TRBJ1-3	TRBV21-1	.	many	CASSKMAGPSGNTIYF	TGTGCCAGCAGCAAAATGGCAGGGCCCTCTGGAAACACCATATATTTT
TRBJ2-1	TRBV11-2	TRBD2	many	CASRYSGRSIRHEQFF	TGTGCCAGCAGATATAGCGGGAGGTCTATCCGGCATGAGCAGTTCTTC
TRBJ2-2	TRBV29-1	.	.	CSVEEPGRELVGELFF	TGCAGCGTTGAAGAACCCGGCCGGGAGCTTGTCGGGGAGCTGTTTTTT
TRBJ2-5	TRBV2	TRBD2	many	CASTRLAGGLETQYF	TGTGCCAGCACCAGACTAGCGGGGGGTCTGGAGACCCAGTACTTC
TRBJ2-2	TRBV2	.	few	CASSEGIAGELFF	TGTGCCAGCAGTGAAGGGATCGCCGGGGAGCTGTTTTTT
TRBJ2-6	TRBV9	.	.	CASSPRQVVGSGANVLTF	TGTGCCAGCAGCCCGAGGCAGGTTGTGGGCTCTGGGGCCAACGTCCTGACTTTC
TRBJ2-7	TRBV7-9	.	.	CASSRDPPSEQYF	TGTGCCAGCAGCCGGGACCCTCCCTCCGAGCAGTACTTC
TRBJ2-5	TRBV24-1	.	few	CATPRRGVGETQYF	TGTGCCACGCCACGCCGGGGAGTAGGAGAGACCCAGTACTTC
TRBJ1-6	TRBV6-1	.	many	CASSERGIHSPLHF	TGTGCCAGCAGTGAAAGAGGGATTCATTCACCCCTCCACTTT
TRBJ2-1	TRBV18	TRBD2	many	CASSPGTSGMVDEQFF	TGTGCCAGCTCACCAGGGACTAGCGGGATGGTGGATGAGCAGTTCTTC
TRBJ2-5	TRBV29-1	.	many	CSVASGEGTQYF	TGCAGCGTTGCTTCAGGGGAGGGGACCCAGTACTTC
TRBJ2-3	TRBV2	.	many	CASSKNRVADTQYF	TGTGCCAGCAGCAAAAACAGGGTGGCAGATACGCAGTATTTT
TRBJ2-2	TRBV27	.	.	CASSLNAGDGELFF	TGTGCCAGCAGTTTAAACGCAGGGGACGGGGAGCTGTTTTTT
TRBJ1-4	TRBV7-8	.	.	CASSPLWGKEKLFF	TGTGCCAGCAGCCCATTATGGGGCAAAGAAAAACTGTTTTTT
TRBJ1-1	TRBV29-1	.	once	CSVFPKRNTEAFF	TGCAGCGTTTTTCCCAAAAGGAACACTGAAGCTTTCTTT
TRBJ2-4	TRBV12-3/TRBV12-4	.	.	CASSLDHLGVNF	TGTGCCAGCAGTTTAGATCACTTGGGGGTGAACTTC
TRBJ2-1	TRBV7-9	.	few	CASSWGVGAEQFF	TGTGCCAGCAGCTGGGGGGTCGGCGCTGAGCAGTTCTTC